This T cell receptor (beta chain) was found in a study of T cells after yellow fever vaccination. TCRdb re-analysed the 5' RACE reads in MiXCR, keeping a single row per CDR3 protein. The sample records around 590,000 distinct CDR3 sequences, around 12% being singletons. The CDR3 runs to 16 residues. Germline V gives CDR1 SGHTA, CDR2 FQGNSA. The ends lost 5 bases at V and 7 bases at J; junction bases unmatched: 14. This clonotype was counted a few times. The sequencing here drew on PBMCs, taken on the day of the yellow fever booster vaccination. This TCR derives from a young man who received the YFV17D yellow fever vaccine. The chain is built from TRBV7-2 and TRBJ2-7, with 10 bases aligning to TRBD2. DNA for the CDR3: TGTGCCAGCAGCCCATGGAGCGGGAGGGCCTTTGGGGAGCAGTACTTC. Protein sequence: CASSPWSGRAFGEQYF.